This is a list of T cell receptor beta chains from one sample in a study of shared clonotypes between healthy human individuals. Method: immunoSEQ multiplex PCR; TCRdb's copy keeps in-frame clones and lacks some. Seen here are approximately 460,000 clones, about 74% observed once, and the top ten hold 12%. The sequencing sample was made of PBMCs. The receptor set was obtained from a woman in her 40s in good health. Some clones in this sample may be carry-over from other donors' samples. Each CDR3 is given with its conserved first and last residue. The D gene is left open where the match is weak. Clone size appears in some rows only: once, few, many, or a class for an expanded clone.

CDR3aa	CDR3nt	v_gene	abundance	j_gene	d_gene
CASRFGQGVLNTEAFF	TGTGCCAGCAGATTCGGACAGGGGGTACTGAACACTGAAGCTTTCTTT	TRBV6-6	.	TRBJ1-1	TRBD1
CAWRRGGPVGQYF	TGTGCCTGGAGGAGAGGGGGGCCCGTTGGCCAGTACTTC	TRBV30	.	TRBJ2-5	.
CASSSTGLAAQETQYF	TGTGCCAGCAGCTCCACGGGACTAGCGGCCCAAGAGACCCAGTACTTC	TRBV7-3	.	TRBJ2-5	TRBD2
CASSRGTGARTEAFF	TGCGCCAGCAGCCGCGGGACAGGGGCGCGGACTGAAGCTTTCTTT	TRBV5-1	.	TRBJ1-1	TRBD1
CASSLVAGGGEPQHF	TGTGCCAGCAGCTTAGTGGCAGGAGGGGGAGAGCCCCAGCATTTT	TRBV7-8	.	TRBJ1-5	.
CASSEAGGSGQPQHF	TGTGCCAGCAGTGAAGCGGGGGGCTCCGGTCAGCCCCAGCATTTT	TRBV2	many	TRBJ1-5	.
CASSQLAGVSTDTQYF	TGCGCCAGCAGCCAACTAGCGGGAGTAAGCACAGATACGCAGTATTTT	TRBV4-1	once	TRBJ2-3	TRBD2
CASSLYPTGTGIETQYF	TGTGCCAGCAGTTTATACCCAACCGGGACAGGGATAGAGACCCAGTACTTC	TRBV27	.	TRBJ2-5	TRBD1
CASSDWGIFGLAKNIQYF	TGTGCCAGCAGTGATTGGGGCATATTCGGGTTAGCCAAAAACATTCAGTACTTC	TRBV6-4	few	TRBJ2-4	.
CASSIDTTNYEQYF	TGTGCCAGTAGTATAGACACGACAAACTACGAGCAGTACTTC	TRBV19	.	TRBJ2-7	.
CASSIVGAEGTEAFF	TGTGCCAGTAGTATAGTGGGGGCAGAGGGCACTGAAGCTTTCTTT	TRBV19	.	TRBJ1-1	.
CASSLSGYPDLYEQYF	TGTGCCAGCAGTTTATCTGGCTACCCAGACCTTTACGAGCAGTACTTC	TRBV27	.	TRBJ2-7	.
CASSIFEGTNEQFF	TGTGCCAGTAGTATATTTGAGGGAACCAATGAGCAGTTCTTC	TRBV19	.	TRBJ2-1	.
CASSKGTGPNQPQHF	TGTGCCAGCAGCAAGGGGACAGGACCAAATCAGCCCCAGCATTTT	TRBV5-6	.	TRBJ1-5	TRBD1
CASSLGQGTQPQHF	TGCGCCAGCAGCTTGGGACAGGGGACCCAGCCCCAGCATTTT	TRBV5-1	.	TRBJ1-5	TRBD1
CASSSRDGSTGELFF	TGCGCCAGCAGCTCGCGGGACGGGAGCACCGGGGAGCTGTTTTTT	TRBV5-1	.	TRBJ2-2	.
CASRTGTPYGYTF	TGTGCCAGCAGGACCGGGACACCTTATGGCTACACCTTC	TRBV6-4	few	TRBJ1-2	.
CASSQTGVYGYTF	TGTGCCAGCAGCCAGACGGGGGTCTATGGCTACACCTTC	TRBV4-2	.	TRBJ1-2	.
CASSPVGRNTEAFF	TGTGCCAGCAGTCCCGTCGGGAGGAACACTGAAGCTTTCTTT	TRBV28	.	TRBJ1-1	.
CASSPNGGYEQYF	TGTGCCAGCAGCCCCAATGGGGGGTACGAGCAGTACTTC	TRBV7-3	.	TRBJ2-7	.
CASSESGWGNQPQHF	TGTGCCAGCAGTGAATCGGGATGGGGCAATCAGCCCCAGCATTTT	TRBV2	.	TRBJ1-5	.
CASSQEAGGLADTQYF	TGCGCCAGCAGCCAAGAAGCCGGGGGGTTGGCAGATACGCAGTATTTT	TRBV4-1	.	TRBJ2-3	TRBD2
CASGQGDASTDTQYF	TGCGCCAGCGGTCAGGGGGATGCTAGCACAGATACGCAGTATTTT	TRBV5-1	.	TRBJ2-3	TRBD1
CASSQDPAYYEQYF	TGTGCCAGCAGCCAAGATCCGGCTTACTACGAGCAGTACTTC	TRBV4-2	.	TRBJ2-7	.
CATGRVTSGRVYNEQFF	TGCGCTACAGGCCGGGTGACTAGCGGGAGGGTTTACAATGAGCAGTTCTTC	TRBV4-1	.	TRBJ2-1	TRBD2
CASGPRGLAKQFF	TGTGCCAGCGGCCCAAGAGGACTAGCAAAACAGTTCTTC	TRBV6-5	.	TRBJ2-1	TRBD2
CASSMEPISGANVLTF	TGCGCCAGCAGCATGGAACCAATCTCTGGGGCCAACGTCCTGACTTTC	TRBV5-1	.	TRBJ2-6	.
CAISQGPSYNEQFF	TGTGCCATCAGTCAGGGGCCCTCCTACAATGAGCAGTTCTTC	TRBV10-3	.	TRBJ2-1	.
CASSGGGSLNYEQYF	TGTGCCAGCAGCGGGGGCGGGAGCCTGAACTACGAGCAGTACTTC	TRBV7-2	.	TRBJ2-7	.
CASSVVAGVGNEQFF	TGTGCCAGCAGCGTAGTAGCGGGAGTCGGGAATGAGCAGTTCTTC	TRBV9	.	TRBJ2-1	TRBD2
CASRGTYTKEQYF	TGCGCCAGCCGAGGGACGTACACTAAGGAGCAGTACTTC	TRBV10-2	.	TRBJ2-7	.
CASSLVFRELDTQYF	TGTGCCAGCAGCTTGGTGTTCCGGGAGTTAGATACGCAGTATTTT	TRBV5-6	.	TRBJ2-3	.
CASSSPSGSSYEQYF	TGTGCCAGCAGCTCTCCTAGCGGGAGCTCCTACGAGCAGTACTTC	TRBV5-6	.	TRBJ2-7	TRBD2
CASSLASGYEQYF	TGCGCCAGCAGCTTGGCTAGCGGCTACGAGCAGTACTTC	TRBV5-1	.	TRBJ2-7	TRBD2
CASSPGLAGGADTQYF	TGCGCCAGCAGCCCCGGACTAGCGGGAGGTGCAGATACGCAGTATTTT	TRBV5-1	.	TRBJ2-3	TRBD2
CASSGGTSSLHEQYF	TGTGCCAGCAGCGGCGGGACTAGCAGCCTCCACGAGCAGTACTTC	TRBV9	.	TRBJ2-7	TRBD2
CASSLFGLAGGTDTQYF	TGTGCCAGCAGCTTATTCGGACTAGCGGGAGGGACAGATACGCAGTATTTT	TRBV11-2	once	TRBJ2-3	TRBD2